The present entry profiles one T cell receptor (beta chain) with its context. In the authors' methods: Reference gene primer amplification in the assay estimated nucleated cell counts. Measured with immunoSEQ multiplex PCR; TCRdb has only the in-frame clones, and not every one. The V and J calls and clone size are taken from that table; D and trimming were inferred from the DNA. The sample lists 140,000 to 150,000 clones; around 80% were seen once. The data belong to a study of blood T cell repertoires in COVID-19. Overall study context: Samples of COVID-19 (acute and convalescent) were obtained from the United States, Italy and Spain. PBMCs, B-cell-depleted T cells, or T cells provided the cDNA or gDNA that made up the material.

V dropped 3 bases and J dropped 0 bases, with 13 bases sitting between them. This CDR3 comprises 16 residues. Germline V lookup: CDR1 LGHNA, CDR2 YSLEER. The sequencing input was peripheral blood. The V and J genes are TRBV4-3 and TRBJ2-3; weak D call: TRBD1 (6 bases). The sequence was obtained from a human donor with acute or convalescent COVID-19. The donor label of this sample is uncertain. The CDR3 spells CASSHDPGASTDTQYF. The CDR3 DNA sequence: TGCGCCAGCAGCCATGACCCAGGGGCTAGCACAGATACGCAGTATTTT.